This T cell receptor (beta chain) derives from a study of T cell responses to AZD1222 COVID-19 vaccine. Turning to the study itself: Timing groups of about 4 and about 12 weeks for second doses were pooled. Notes on the study in general: Baseline serostatus was positive in only a handful of AZD1222 recipients. The donor cohort was predominantly white British with a female majority, and clonal diversity may have been underestimated. Repertoire sampling occurred only after the peak T cell response.

The CDR3 covers 15 residues. V lost 0 bases, J lost 3 bases, and 10 bases lay in between. The germline gives CDR1 SGDLS, CDR2 YYNGEE. Using immunoSEQ multiplex PCR, the repertoire was profiled, and TCRdb retains in-frame clones only, with some absent. Of 130,000 to 150,000 clones detected, 90% appear once; the ten largest clones hold more than 3%. Note on this clone: The antigen is unknown.

Specimen: peripheral blood, collected on day 0 of AZD1222 vaccination. The clonotype was recovered from an adult in good health. The V gene is TRBV9, the J gene TRBJ2-1; maybe TRBD2 (6 bases). CDR3 protein: CASSVGAGNYNEQFF. CDR3 coding DNA: TGTGCCAGCAGCGTAGGGGCGGGAAACTACAATGAGCAGTTCTTC.